The 27 T cell receptor beta chains reported below all come from one sample, sequenced in a study of beta chain features in type 1 diabetes. Expressed TCRB transcripts were sequenced because the isolated RNA had all been reverse transcribed beforehand. The protocol was immunoSEQ multiplex PCR, while the TCRdb copy is restricted to in-frame clones and leaves out a portion. The sample shows hundreds of thousands of clones, over 11% of them seen only once. Study results and caveats: TCRB CDR3 length was moderately but significantly reduced in all four CD4+ subsets of Type 1 diabetes patients.

Antigen specificity for these receptors is unknown. Sequenced input: naive CD4+ T cells from blood. These TCRs come from a man aged 18 to 29 with type 1 diabetes.

This chain links TRBV7-9 with TRBJ1-1, with 7 bases lining up with TRBD1. V lost 5 bases to trimming and J lost 3 bases; unmatched junction nucleotides: 9. CDR3 length equals 15 residues. Germline V lookup: CDR1 SEHNR, CDR2 FQNEAQ (reference sequence). The CDR3 nucleotides are TGTGCCAGCAGCCCGCGGGACAGCGGGGACACTGAAGCTTTCTTT. Protein sequence: CASSPRDSGDTEAFF.

This clone has just a few counts. The chain employs TRBV7-6 and TRBJ2-2; maybe TRBD2 (6 bases). Trimming took 5 bases from V and 5 from J, leaving 15 bases between them. CDR3 length: 15 residues. CDR1 and CDR2 from the germline V gene are SGHVS and FNYEAQ. The CDR3 here is CASSMGRGQTGELFF. The CDR3 DNA sequence: TGTGCCAGCAGCATGGGGCGGGGTCAAACCGGGGAGCTGTTTTTT.

This clone came up a few times. The genes are TRBV27 and TRBJ2-5; a possible D gene is TRBD1 (6 bases). Germline V gene data show CDR1 as MNHEY and CDR2 as SMNVEV (reference sequence). The CDR3 contains 13 residues. V was shortened by 5 bases and J by 3 bases, with 10 bases between the two germline ends. The CDR3 DNA reads as TGTGCCAGCAGTCTCAACAGGGAAGAGACCCAGTACTTC. It yields the protein CASSLNREETQYF.

This clone was seen at least ten times. This chain links TRBV7-2 with TRBJ2-1; TRBD1 matches 10 bases. V shed 3 bases, J shed 4 bases, and the junction held 6 bases outside the gene matches. The CDR3 has 16 amino acids. Germline V gene data show CDR1 as SGHTA and CDR2 as FQGNSA. In DNA form, the CDR3 reads TGTGCCAGCAGCTTTAGACAGGGGGCGAGGTACAATGAGCAGTTCTTC. It specifies CASSFRQGARYNEQFF. Filled out from reference TRBV7-2 and TRBJ2-1, the complete variable domain reads GAGVSQSPSNKVTEKGKDVELRCDPISGHTALYWYRQSLGQGLEFLIYFQGNSAPDKSGLPSDRFSAERTGGSVSTLTIQRTQQEDSAVYLCASSFRQGARYNEQFFGPGTRLTVL.

Comments on this clone: At the DNA level, this CDR3 is encoded by other sequences in the same sample as well. V is TRBV6-1 and J is TRBJ2-7; no definite D call. The CDR3 runs 13 residues. Trimming took off 0 bases at V and 3 bases at J, with 6 bases between the two ends. Germline-derived CDR1 and CDR2 are MNHNS and SASEGT. The CDR3 DNA reads TGTGCCAGCAGTGAAGCGAGCAGCTACGAGCAGTACTTC. Translating it yields CASSEASSYEQYF.

This chain connects TRBV9 to TRBJ2-3, with TRBD2 matching 10 bases. The CDR3 totals 16 residues. The junction had 9 bases not matched to a gene; V was cut back by 3 bases and J by 5 bases. CDR1 is SGDLS and CDR2 is YYNGEE in the germline V gene. In DNA, the CDR3 is TGTGCCAGCAGCGGAAAAGCGGGGGGGCCGAGAGATACGCAGTATTTT. Translation: CASSGKAGGPRDTQYF.

A few counts support this clone. The rearrangement links TRBV7-2 to TRBJ1-2, with no clear D. This CDR3 has 13 residues. V dropped 1 base and J dropped 4 bases, with 7 bases sitting between them. Germline V gene data show CDR1 as SGHTA and CDR2 as FQGNSA. The CDR3: CASSLEVTYGYTF. The CDR3 coding sequence is TGTGCCAGCAGCTTAGAGGTCACCTATGGCTACACCTTC.

The V gene is TRBV4-3, the J gene TRBJ2-3, with 8 bases matching TRBD2. The germline V gene has CDR1 LGHNA and CDR2 YSLEER. The CDR3 runs to 15 residues. Trimming removed 1 base from V and 3 bases from J; junction bases left unmatched: 3. CDR3 nucleotides: TGCGCCAGCAGCCAAGGGACTAGCAGGACAGATACGCAGTATTTT. This codes for CASSQGTSRTDTQYF.

This clone has more than one count but fewer than ten. V usage is TRBV19 and J usage is TRBJ2-1; TRBD1 is a possible D gene (5 bases). The germline V gene has CDR1 LNHDA and CDR2 SQIVND (reference sequence). The CDR3 length is 16 residues. Between the trimmed V and J ends, which lost 5 bases and 3 bases, there was a span of 17 bases. The CDR3 region has the DNA TGTGCCAGTAGTCCCAGACAGAGTGGGGACTACAATGAGCAGTTCTTC. This translates into CASSPRQSGDYNEQFF.

The chain links TRBV30 to TRBJ1-1; D is uncertain. Trimming took 0 bases from V and 5 from J, leaving 7 bases between them. The CDR3 is 12 residues long. The germline V gene encodes CDR1 GTSNPN and CDR2 SVGIG (reference sequence). The CDR3 protein is CAWSVHGTEAFF. The CDR3 DNA reads as TGTGCCTGGAGTGTACACGGAACTGAAGCTTTCTTT.

This clone has a handful of counts. This chain joins TRBV7-2 and TRBJ1-1, with a tentative D call TRBD1 (5 bases). This CDR3 has 13 amino acids. CDR1 is SGHTA and CDR2 is FQGNSA in the germline V gene. Trimming shortened V by 8 bases and J by 4 bases, and 14 bases separated the two germline ends. The CDR3 is CASSRSGATEAFF. In DNA form, the CDR3 reads TGTGCCAGCTCGCGGAGCGGGGCCACTGAAGCTTTCTTT. Full variable domain (rest looked up from reference TRBV7-2 and TRBJ1-1): GAGVSQSPSNKVTEKGKDVELRCDPISGHTALYWYRQSLGQGLEFLIYFQGNSAPDKSGLPSDRFSAERTGGSVSTLTIQRTQQEDSAVYLCASSRSGATEAFFGQGTRLTVV.

This chain joins TRBV30 and TRBJ2-3, with no clear D. Germline lookup yields CDR1 GTSNPN and CDR2 SVGIG (reference sequence). The CDR3 is 13 amino acids. Trimming shortened V by 2 bases and J by 4 bases, and 10 bases separated the two germline ends. DNA for the CDR3: TGTGCCTGGAGTATCCTGAGCGCAGATACGCAGTATTTT. Encoded protein: CAWSILSADTQYF.

This clone was seen only a few times. The CDR3 sequence is CASTGGDRDNYGYTF. CDR3 nucleotides: TGTGCCAGCACCGGCGGGGACAGGGATAACTATGGCTACACCTTC. J is TRBJ1-2 and V is TRBV6-5, with TRBD1 identical over 9 bases. There are 15 residues in the CDR3. Germline V lookup: CDR1 MNHEY, CDR2 SVGAGI. The junction had 7 bases not matched to a gene; V was cut back by 7 bases and J by 1 base.

This CDR3 is CAFGGGTDTQYF. As DNA, the CDR3 is TGTGCCTTCGGGGGGGGCACAGATACGCAGTATTTT. This sequence joins TRBV30 and TRBJ2-3, with 8 bases lining up with TRBD2. There are 12 residues in the CDR3. Germline assignment: CDR1 GTSNPN and CDR2 SVGIG (reference sequence). Germline trimming cut 7 bases from V and 1 base from J; bases unmatched to any gene: 1.

This clone was seen a handful of times. The V gene is TRBV7-2, the J gene TRBJ2-1; D unclear. The CDR3 runs to 13 residues. Trimming pared 5 bases from V and 4 bases from J, leaving 9 bases between. Germline values: CDR1 SGHTA, CDR2 FQGNSA. CDR3 in DNA: TGTGCCAGCAGCCGTTCGAATTACAATGAGCAGTTCTTC. Its protein is CASSRSNYNEQFF.

This clone has only a few counts. The chain uses TRBV29-1 and TRBJ2-3; 9 bases are shared with TRBD1. The CDR3 length is 15 residues. The V segment lost 6 bases and the J segment 2 bases; nucleotides outside the gene matches: 9. Germline V gene lookup returns CDR1 SQVTM and CDR2 ANQGSEA. CDR3 residues: CSVEPRDRVTDTQYF. As DNA, the CDR3 is TGCAGCGTCGAGCCCCGGGACAGGGTCACAGATACGCAGTATTTT.

This clone was detected only a few times. The chain is built from TRBV6-5 and TRBJ2-5, with D perhaps matching TRBD1 (6 bases). The CDR3 runs to 13 residues. The ends were cut back, 6 bases at V and 4 bases at J, with 12 bases in the middle. The germline V gene encodes CDR1 MNHEY and CDR2 SVGAGI. The DNA of the CDR3 is TGTGCCAGCAGGAACGGACAGAGAGAGACCCAGTACTTC. The encoded protein is CASRNGQRETQYF.

This clone was seen a few times. This chain joins TRBV7-2 and TRBJ2-3; 9 bases fit TRBD2. V shed 4 bases, J shed 6 bases, and the junction held 8 bases outside the gene matches. Germline V gene sequence: CDR1 SGHTA, CDR2 FQGNSA. This CDR3 is built from 15 residues. The CDR3 DNA follows: TGTGCCAGCAGCTCCGGGACTAGCAGACCCGATACGCAGTATTTT. Translated: CASSSGTSRPDTQYF.

This clone was picked up a small number of times. The V and J genes are TRBV19 and TRBJ2-3, with D tentatively TRBD1 (5 bases). There are 13 residues in the CDR3. Trimming took 6 bases from V and 9 from J, leaving 16 bases between them. Germline V gives CDR1 LNHDA, CDR2 SQIVND (reference sequence). The CDR3 loop reads CASRRGKGETQYF. DNA for the CDR3: TGTGCCAGTAGAAGGGGTAAAGGAGAAACGCAGTATTTT.

The sample holds a few counts of this clone. This chain uses TRBV7-2 with TRBJ2-1, with D unclear. The length of the CDR3 is 13 residues. Germline V CDR1 and CDR2: SGHTA, FQGNSA. V was clipped by 0 bases and J by 2 bases, with 2 bases between them. CDR3 region: CASSLAAYNEQFF. DNA of the CDR3: TGTGCCAGCAGCTTAGCAGCCTACAATGAGCAGTTCTTC.

This chain uses TRBV30 with TRBJ2-2, with a tentative D call TRBD1 (5 bases). Germline V gives CDR1 GTSNPN, CDR2 SVGIG (reference sequence). This CDR3 is 13 amino acids long. The ends were cut back, 1 base at V and 6 bases at J, with 9 bases in the middle. Written as DNA, the CDR3 is TGTGCCTGGAGTGGGGGCTGGTCCGGGGAGCTGTTTTTT. Translating gives CAWSGGWSGELFF.

In its sample, this clone was seen a few times. The chain has TRBV30 and TRBJ2-5; D remains unclear. The J call is doubtful: the DNA matches TRBJ2-7 better. CDR1 and CDR2 from the germline V gene are GTSNPN and SVGIG (reference sequence). The length of the CDR3 is 11 residues. The CDR3 bases are TGTGCCTGGAGCGGTAACTACGAGCAGTACTTC. It codes for CAWSGNYEQYF.

There are a few counts of this clone. DNA of the CDR3: TGTGCCAGCAGCAAACAGGGTTGGAACACTGAAGCTTTCTTT. Translating gives CASSKQGWNTEAFF. The chain uses TRBV7-8 and TRBJ1-1; D is perhaps TRBD1 (6 bases). Germline CDR1 and CDR2: SGHVS and FQNEAQ. The CDR3 is made up of 14 amino acids. V lost 5 bases and J 1 base, leaving 11 bases between the germline ends.

The chain employs TRBV4-2 and TRBJ2-5; D may correspond to TRBD1 or TRBD2 (6 bases each). The CDR3 sequence is 15 residues long. The V gene lost 4 bases and the J gene lost 6 bases, with 18 bases spanning the gap. Germline assignment: CDR1 LGHNA and CDR2 YNFKEQ. The CDR3 region has the DNA TGTGCCAGCAGCCCAGGGGAGGCTAGCCGACAGACCCAGTACTTC. Encoded protein: CASSPGEASRQTQYF.

The chain couples TRBV6-5 to TRBJ2-5; D gene unclear. Germline V gene lookup returns CDR1 MNHEY and CDR2 SVGAGI. V dropped 0 bases and J dropped 3 bases, with 11 bases sitting between them. CDR3 length: 15 residues. The CDR3, as DNA: TGTGCCAGCAGTTACTCCCCGGCCGTAAAAGAGACCCAGTACTTC. It specifies CASSYSPAVKETQYF.

On this clone itself: The same CDR3 also results from other DNA sequences found in this sample. V is TRBV30 and J is TRBJ2-7; the D gene is possibly TRBD2 (5 bases). The CDR3 extends over 13 amino acids. Per the germline V gene, CDR1 is GTSNPN and CDR2 is SVGIG (reference sequence). Trimming pared 0 bases from V and 0 bases from J, leaving 6 bases between. The CDR3 DNA reads TGTGCCTGGAGTGTCGGAGGCTCCTACGAGCAGTACTTC. Translating gives CAWSVGGSYEQYF.

The genes are TRBV7-2 and TRBJ2-7; TRBD1 matches at 7 bases. Trimming took 5 bases from V and 4 from J; bases not matched to a gene: 11. CDR1 is SGHTA and CDR2 is FQGNSA in the germline V gene. This CDR3 has 15 residues. DNA of the CDR3: TGTGCCAGCAGCCAAATGAGGGGACAGAGATACGAGCAGTACTTC. This encodes CASSQMRGQRYEQYF.